This TCR beta chain was observed in a study of vaccination and CD4 T cells after COVID-19. Overall study context: Nasal swab PCR identified SARS-CoV-2 in the convalescent patients, of whom roughly 9 were mild and one severe. Post-vaccination specimens were collected at a median of around 72 days following dose two (range 14 to 241). The convalescent group had six males, four females, seven Caucasians, two Asians, one multiracial. Overlapping SARS-CoV-2, HCoV-NL63, HCoV-OC43 and HCoV-229E spike peptides stimulated the cells.

Trimming cost V 6 bases and J 6 bases; bases outside gene matches: 7. CDR1 is MNHNS and CDR2 is SASEGT in the germline V gene. This CDR3 contains 15 residues. The treatment denotes: approximately nine-day PBMC culture with coronavirus spike peptide pools or control peptides (ViraFEST assay). CD4+ T cells that had been cultured provided DNA sequenced with the Oncomine TCR Beta short-read assay. TCRdb re-called the PCR reads with MiXCR, one entry per CDR3 protein. The sample gives about 16,000 distinct CDR3 sequences, approximately 50% of which show up once; about 7% is in the top ten. For this clonotype: Its antigen is currently unknown.

The sample comprised CD4+ T cells from blood, cultured in vitro. The sequence was collected from a human donor who had recovered from COVID-19. The chain combines TRBV6-1 with TRBJ2-2; 10 nucleotides agree with TRBD2. The CDR3 region has the DNA TGTGCCAGCAGCCGGGTAGCGGGGGGTTCCGGGGAGCTGTTTTTT. Translated, it gives CASSRVAGGSGELFF.